The 7 T cell receptor beta chains presented below share a single source sample, sequenced in a study of CD8 T cells in ankylosing spondylitis. Whole-study findings and limits: Apparently characteristic of ankylosing spondylitis blood was a TCR beta motif (under ten highly homologous variants).

One entry per CDR3 protein results from TCRdb running MiXCR on the 5' RACE reads. The profile shows about 390,000 distinct CDR3 sequences, under 25% of them singletons. These receptors lack a known antigen. Specimen: blood, either unsorted or a sorted T cell fraction (not recorded which). These receptors all come from a male donor with ankylosing spondylitis.

The chain recombines TRBV7-2 with TRBJ2-5; D gene uncertain. The CDR3 has 15 amino acids. Trimming stripped 0 bases from V and 2 bases from J, with 10 bases between. Looked up from germline, CDR1 is SGHTA and CDR2 is FQGNSA. DNA for the CDR3: TGTGCCAGCAGCTTAGCATTGGCAGTACAAGAGACCCAGTACTTC. Encoded protein: CASSLALAVQETQYF.

The rearrangement uses TRBV11-2 and TRBJ2-7; D not resolved. Germline-derived CDR1 and CDR2 are SGHAT and FQNNGV. The V gene lost 8 bases and the J gene lost 1 base, with 18 bases spanning the gap. The CDR3 totals 15 residues. CDR3 sequence (DNA): TGTGCCAGCGGAGCGACGACTCCTAGGTCCTACGAGCAGTACTTC. Protein: CASGATTPRSYEQYF. The variable domain in full, completed from reference TRBV11-2 and TRBJ2-7, reads EAGVAQSPRYKIIEKRQSVAFWCNPISGHATLYWYQQILGQGPKLLIQFQNNGVVDDSQLPKDRFSAERLKGVDSTLKIQPAKLEDSAVYLCASGATTPRSYEQYFGPGTRLTVT.

The chain is built from TRBV6-2 or TRBV6-3 and TRBJ2-7; D is uncertain. Trimming removed 0 bases at V and 6 bases at J, with 15 bases between. CDR3 length: 15 amino acids. Looked up from germline, CDR1 is MNHEY and CDR2 is SVGEGT. Written as DNA, the CDR3 is TGTGCCAGCAGTTACTCGATAGGGCGGAGTGTCGAGCAGTACTTC. Residues: CASSYSIGRSVEQYF.

The chain combines TRBV11-2 with TRBJ2-5; possibly TRBD2 for D (6 bases). The CDR3 has 15 amino acids. The germline V gene encodes CDR1 SGHAT and CDR2 FQNNGV. Deletions cut 5 bases from V and 1 base from J, with 14 bases between. CDR3 nucleotide sequence: TGTGCCAGCAGCCTCGGGGACTGGGGCCAAGAGACCCAGTACTTC. Protein: CASSLGDWGQETQYF.

This clonotype was seen a handful of times. The CDR3, as DNA: TGTGCCAGCAGCCAGGGGTACGGTCAGCCCCAGCATTTT. Translation: CASSQGYGQPQHF. The rearrangement uses TRBV7-8 and TRBJ1-5; tentatively, D is TRBD1 (6 bases). The V gene lost 5 bases and the J gene lost 6 bases, with 11 bases spanning the gap. Germline values: CDR1 SGHVS, CDR2 FQNEAQ. This CDR3 is built from 13 residues.

This clonotype was seen ten or more times. The chain couples TRBV12-3 or TRBV12-4 to TRBJ1-4, with D maybe TRBD1 (5 bases). The CDR3 totals 13 residues. V lost 5 bases to trimming and J lost 7 bases, with 11 bases between them. CDR3 in DNA: TGTGCCAGCAGTCGGGACCCGGGTGAAAAACTGTTTTTT. It codes for CASSRDPGEKLFF.

There are a few counts of this clonotype. The gene calls are TRBV20-1 and TRBJ2-1; D is perhaps TRBD2 (6 bases). Germline lookup yields CDR1 DFQATT and CDR2 SNEGSKA (reference sequence). Trimming removed 1 base from V and 0 bases from J, with 13 bases in between. The CDR3 is made up of 16 amino acids. The CDR3 sequence is CSARVVSGSSYNEQFF. CDR3 DNA: TGCAGTGCTAGAGTTGTTAGCGGAAGCTCCTACAATGAGCAGTTCTTC.